These T cell receptor beta chains were read from a single sample in a study of blood T cell repertoires in COVID-19. Measured with immunoSEQ multiplex PCR; TCRdb has only the in-frame clones, and not every one. The sample contains 200,000 to 300,000 clones, approximately 81% of which appear only once. The sample comprised peripheral blood. Receptor source: a woman aged 80 or over with acute or convalescent COVID-19. Both conserved end residues are part of each CDR3. Size tells how often a clone was seen (once, few, many) or the class of an expanded clone, and some rows leave it out.

TRBV10-3	TRBJ2-5	few	CAISGRTSGNLQETQYF
TRBV6-2/TRBV6-3	TRBJ2-7	NA	CASSWRYEQYF
TRBV9	TRBJ1-2	NA	CASSVGDSYGYTF
TRBV12-3/TRBV12-4	TRBJ2-1	NA	CASSIFGSGEQFF
TRBV6-1	TRBJ2-4	once	CASSDGTSGNIQYF
TRBV9	TRBJ2-2	NA	CASSSPSSSTGELFF
TRBV7-4	TRBJ2-7	NA	CASSQKRGQGLDEQYF
TRBV28	TRBJ2-1	NA	CASSPPGTRGDNEQFF
TRBV4-1	TRBJ2-1	few	CASSHHRVESGRVTLNEQFF
TRBV7-8	TRBJ2-7	NA	CASRSRRGRAGEQYF
TRBV5-1	TRBJ2-7	NA	CASSLGLAGGSPYEQYF
TRBV10-3	TRBJ2-2	once	CATGLVAGELFF
TRBV25-1	TRBJ2-7	once	CASSTLAGSSYEQYF
TRBV27	TRBJ1-2	NA	CASRKDRGRGYTF
TRBV25-1	TRBJ1-5	NA	CASSQTGFNQPQHF
TRBV6-6	TRBJ2-1	once	CASSYAQGAYNEQFF
TRBV4-1	TRBJ2-1	once	CASSPQTTRGNNEQFF
TRBV3-1/TRBV3-2	TRBJ2-3	NA	CASSPNLAGAADTQYF
TRBV29-1	TRBJ1-2	NA	CSVAQGDYGYTF
TRBV5-5	TRBJ2-3	NA	CASSDTSSGDTQYF
TRBV27	TRBJ1-5	NA	CASSSGAGNQPQHF
TRBV6-6	TRBJ1-5	NA	CASSYAREINQPQHF
TRBV19	TRBJ1-6	NA	CASSTYNSPLHF
TRBV19	TRBJ2-7	NA	CASSPPQGREQYF
TRBV7-3	TRBJ1-1	once	CASSPGTNTEAFF
TRBV6-2/TRBV6-3	TRBJ1-1	NA	CASSYADKNTEAFF
TRBV14	TRBJ2-1	NA	CASSRAGYSYNEQFF
TRBV6-5	TRBJ2-5	NA	CASSLEGTQYF
TRBV5-4	TRBJ1-4	NA	CASSFAGEEKLFF
TRBV2	TRBJ1-3	NA	CASSEGALSGNTIYF
TRBV3-1/TRBV3-2	TRBJ2-7	NA	CASSQGAGEPYEQYF
TRBV6-5	TRBJ1-6	NA	CASSTQGPLHF
TRBV27	TRBJ2-3	once	CASSLTSGSTDTQYF
TRBV9	TRBJ2-7	NA	CASSVTDSYEQYF
TRBV11-1	TRBJ1-4	NA	CASSLFPSNEKLFF
TRBV19	TRBJ2-7	NA	CASSILRQGSNSYEQYF
TRBV4-2	TRBJ2-1	NA	CASSPRPAGGPGDEQFF
TRBV19	TRBJ1-1	few	CASSPGTGNTEAFF
TRBV18	TRBJ2-7	NA	CASSPNPQGADEQYF
TRBV19	TRBJ1-5	NA	CLPPGSGQPQHF
TRBV12-3/TRBV12-4	TRBJ1-5	NA	CASSLGQDQPQHF
TRBV7-3	TRBJ2-1	few	CASSPASGRVNEQFF
TRBV2	TRBJ1-6	once	CASKSSSSYNSPLHF
TRBV7-2	TRBJ2-1	NA	CASSPLAAGAIYNEQFF
TRBV5-1	TRBJ2-4	NA	CASSLTQGANIQYF
TRBV12-1	TRBJ1-6	NA	CASSFPTGRGTSSYNSPLHF
TRBV15	TRBJ2-3	NA	CATSRGLDELSTDTQYF
TRBV9	TRBJ2-2	NA	CASSPVAGTNTGELFF
TRBV6-5	TRBJ1-6	once	CASSYRQGNSPLHF
TRBV19	TRBJ2-7	NA	CASSSGGSYYEQYF
TRBV19	TRBJ2-1	NA	CASSGLAGSNEQFF
TRBV10-3	TRBJ2-3	NA	CAISVEAGGATDTQYF
TRBV11-2	TRBJ2-1	NA	CASSLEGDEQFF
TRBV19	TRBJ2-7	NA	CASTDGQGGTYEQYF
TRBV28	TRBJ2-3	NA	CASSRDRGQYTQYF